The 27 T cell receptor beta chains reported below all come from one sample, sequenced in a study of CD8 T cells in ankylosing spondylitis. TCRdb called the 5' RACE reads again in MiXCR, with one record for every CDR3 protein. The sample contains about 260,000 distinct CDR3 sequences, around 18% of which appear only once. Sequenced sample: blood, either unsorted or a sorted T cell fraction (not recorded which). Every receptor here comes from a male donor with ankylosing spondylitis or in good health (not recorded which).

The chain uses TRBV20-1 and TRBJ2-5; 9 bases fit TRBD1. Trimming at V came to 6 bases and at J to 5 bases, leaving 16 bases not matched to a gene. Germline CDR1 DFQATT, CDR2 SNEGSKA (reference sequence). This CDR3 contains 16 residues. The CDR3 DNA is TGCAGTGCAAGTTCACTTGACAGGGGGACGCGGGAGACCCAGTACTTC. It is translated as CSASSLDRGTRETQYF.

The rearrangement joins TRBV30 to TRBJ1-1; D is uncertain. The V gene's germline CDR1 is GTSNPN and CDR2 SVGIG (reference sequence). The CDR3 runs 13 residues. Trimming shortened V by 0 bases and J by 1 base, and 6 bases separated the two germline ends. The CDR3 here is CAWSVDKNTEAFF. CDR3 sequence (DNA): TGTGCCTGGAGTGTAGACAAGAACACTGAAGCTTTCTTT.

This clonotype was recorded many times. The J gene is TRBJ2-1, the V gene TRBV5-1; D may match TRBD1 or TRBD2 (5 bases each). Per the germline V gene, CDR1 is SGHRS and CDR2 is YFSETQ. V lost 0 bases to trimming and J lost 10 bases, with 17 bases between them. This CDR3 comprises 15 residues. The CDR3 loop reads CASSLGSGTQSEQFF. DNA for the CDR3: TGCGCCAGCAGCTTGGGATCCGGGACGCAAAGCGAGCAGTTCTTC.

This chain connects TRBV5-1 to TRBJ1-6; TRBD1 might be the D (6 bases). Germline V gene data show CDR1 as SGHRS and CDR2 as YFSETQ. This CDR3 region has 13 residues. The V gene lost 5 bases and the J gene lost 8 bases, with 11 bases spanning the gap. This chain's CDR3 is CASSIQGDSPLHF. CDR3 DNA sequence: TGCGCCAGCAGTATACAGGGTGATTCACCCCTCCACTTT.

The V gene is TRBV12-3 or TRBV12-4, the J gene TRBJ2-5; no reliable D call. Trimming shortened V by 2 bases and J by 1 base, and 8 bases separated the two germline ends. This CDR3 contains 14 residues. CDR3 region: CASSLRQTQETQYF. The DNA of the CDR3 is TGTGCCAGCAGTTTACGACAAACCCAAGAGACCCAGTACTTC.

The chain is built from TRBV28 and TRBJ2-2; D unclear. Trimming cost V 6 bases and J 10 bases, with 21 bases left between them. Germline CDR1 reads MDHEN; CDR2 reads SYDVKM. The CDR3 totals 15 residues. The DNA of the CDR3 is TGTGCCAGCAGGCGACTTTCCCGCCGACTCGCGGAGCTGTTTTTT. It specifies CASRRLSRRLAELFF.

A few counts support this clonotype. The rearrangement joins TRBV4-2 to TRBJ2-7; unclear D gene. Trimming removed 0 bases from V and 0 bases from J, with 6 bases in between. The CDR3 extends over 14 amino acids. CDR1 and CDR2 from the germline V gene are LGHNA and YNFKEQ. This CDR3 is CASSQDRSSYEQYV. CDR3 DNA: TGTGCCAGCAGCCAAGACAGAAGCTCCTACGAGCAGTACGTC.

This clonotype has a handful of counts. The rearrangement links TRBV4-2 to TRBJ2-5; D possibly uses TRBD1 or TRBD2 (5 bases each). V dropped 1 base and J dropped 4 bases, with 16 bases sitting between them. The V gene's germline CDR1 is LGHNA and CDR2 YNFKEQ. The CDR3 length is 16 residues. DNA for the CDR3: TGTGCCAGCAGCCAAGTCTCCGGGGAGAGGGGAGAGACCCAGTACTTC. Translated, it gives CASSQVSGERGETQYF.

The J gene is TRBJ2-1, the V gene TRBV7-3; 7 nucleotides match TRBD1. Trimming removed 3 bases from V and 4 bases from J; junction bases left unmatched: 6. CDR3 size: 15 residues. Germline values: CDR1 SGHTA, CDR2 FQGTGA. CDR3 loop: CASSFDRALYNEQFF. DNA for the CDR3: TGTGCCAGCAGCTTTGACAGGGCCCTATACAATGAGCAGTTCTTC. The full variable domain, in which reference TRBV7-3 and TRBJ2-1 provide the parts outside the CDR3, is GAGVSQTPSNKVTEKGKYVELRCDPISGHTALYWYRQSLGQGPEFLIYFQGTGAADDSGLPNDRFFAVRPEGSVSTLKIQRTERGDSAVYLCASSFDRALYNEQFFGPGTRLTVL.

This clonotype has a handful of counts. The genes are TRBV5-1 and TRBJ2-3; no firm D call. V was clipped by 5 bases and J by 4 bases, with 14 bases between them. CDR1 is SGHRS, CDR2 YFSETQ, per germline. The CDR3 has 14 amino acids. CDR3 residues: CASRPQPSADTQYF. In DNA form, the CDR3 reads TGCGCCAGCAGGCCGCAACCATCAGCAGATACGCAGTATTTT.

This clonotype has more than one count but fewer than ten. This chain connects TRBV7-8 to TRBJ1-1; possibly TRBD1 for D (6 bases). The CDR3 totals 16 residues. V was pared by 1 base and J by 0 bases, with 12 bases between. Germline loops: CDR1 SGHVS, CDR2 FQNEAQ. Written as DNA, the CDR3 is TGTGCCAGCAGCTTAGGGGGGGCCCAAATGAACACTGAAGCTTTCTTT. It encodes CASSLGGAQMNTEAFF.

This clonotype was observed at least ten times. The chain combines TRBV7-2 with TRBJ2-3, with 9 bases matching TRBD2. Germline V lookup: CDR1 SGHTA, CDR2 FQGNSA. The CDR3 runs to 14 residues. V lost 5 bases, J lost 6 bases, and 6 bases stayed unmatched. The CDR3 bases are TGTGCCAGCAGCCCTCGCGGGGGGGCGGATACGCAGTATTTT. Residues: CASSPRGGADTQYF.

There are many counts of this clonotype. The genes are TRBV6-2 or TRBV6-3 and TRBJ2-7; 7 bases align to TRBD2. Trimming removed 2 bases from V and 4 bases from J; junction bases left unmatched: 5. In germline, CDR1 is MNHEY, CDR2 SVGEGT. CDR3 length: 14 residues. The CDR3 loop is CASSYGLADYEQYV. The CDR3 bases are TGTGCCAGCAGTTACGGGCTAGCGGATTACGAGCAGTACGTC.

V is TRBV12-3 or TRBV12-4 and J is TRBJ1-2; 9 bases agree with TRBD1. This CDR3 region has 13 residues. V lost 6 bases to trimming and J lost 5 bases; unmatched junction nucleotides: 4. CDR3 loop: CASSTGTGYGYTF. The DNA of the CDR3 is TGTGCCAGCAGCACCGGGACAGGGTATGGCTACACCTTC.

In DNA form, the CDR3 reads TGTGCCATCGGGACTAGCGGGGGGGCTCCTGAGCAGTTCTTC. It is translated as CAIGTSGGAPEQFF. This chain joins TRBV10-3 and TRBJ2-1, with TRBD2 matching 16 bases. V was clipped by 8 bases and J by 9 bases; unmatched bases: 4. The germline CDR1 and CDR2 sequences are ENHRY and SYGVKD. The CDR3 totals 14 residues.

The chain combines TRBV5-1 with TRBJ1-5, with D hard to call. The ends were cut back, 0 bases at V and 3 bases at J, with 10 bases in the middle. From germline, CDR1 is SGHRS and CDR2 YFSETQ. The CDR3 contains 15 residues. This CDR3 reads CASSLGDSNNQPQHF. CDR3 bases: TGCGCCAGCAGCTTGGGCGACTCTAACAATCAGCCCCAGCATTTT.

This CDR3 reads CTFCFHGGNSRGSNQPQHF. The CDR3, as DNA: TGTACCTTCTGTTTTCATGGCGGCAATTCAAGGGGTAGCAATCAGCCCCAGCATTTT. This sequence joins TRBV3-1 and TRBJ1-5; tentative D call: TRBD1 (5 bases). The CDR3 has 19 residues. CDR1 is LGHDT, CDR2 YNNKEL, per germline (reference sequence).

The rearrangement uses TRBV28 and TRBJ2-1; D is uncertain. The CDR3 is made up of 15 amino acids. Looked up from germline, CDR1 is MDHEN and CDR2 is SYDVKM. Trimming took off 3 bases at V and 1 base at J, with 10 bases between the two ends. The CDR3, as DNA: TGTGCCAGCAGTTTTGCCGCTGGGTCCTACAATGAGCAGTTCTTC. Translated: CASSFAAGSYNEQFF. Full variable domain (remainder filled in from reference TRBV28 and TRBJ2-1): DVKVTQSSRYLVKRTGEKVFLECVQDMDHENMFWYRQDPGLGLRLIYFSYDVKMKEKGDIPEGYSVSREKKERFSLILESASTNQTSMYLCASSFAAGSYNEQFFGPGTRLTVL.

The chain uses TRBV19 and TRBJ2-2, with D tentatively TRBD1 (5 bases). This CDR3 region has 13 residues. Germline V gives CDR1 LNHDA, CDR2 SQIVND (reference sequence). V dropped 5 bases and J dropped 6 bases, with 10 bases sitting between them. DNA for the CDR3: TGTGCCAGTAGTGAACAGGCTCCCGGGGAGCTGTTTTTT. This translates into CASSEQAPGELFF.

This chain connects TRBV18 to TRBJ2-3; 8 bases are a match to TRBD1. Germline CDR1 reads KGHSH; CDR2 reads LQKENI. Trimming cost V 3 bases and J 5 bases; bases outside gene matches: 7. The CDR3 consists of 15 residues. In nucleotides, the CDR3 is TGTGCCAGCTCACCGTCAGGGGGCAAGGGAGATACGCAGTATTTT. Residues: CASSPSGGKGDTQYF.

This chain connects TRBV5-6 to TRBJ2-3; no firm D call. Germline CDR1 reads SGHDT; CDR2 reads YYEEEE. The V end was cut by 2 bases, the J end by 10 bases, with 11 bases between. The CDR3 length is 12 residues. CDR3 in amino acids: CASSFNTGAQYF. CDR3 coding DNA: TGTGCCAGCAGCTTCAACACGGGTGCGCAGTATTTT. Based on the CDR3 plus reference TRBV5-6 and TRBJ2-3, the full variable domain is DAGVTQSPTHLIKTRGQQVTLRCSPKSGHDTVSWYQQALGQGPQFIFQYYEEEERQRGNFPDRFSGHQFPNYSSELNVNALLLGDSALYLCASSFNTGAQYFGPGTRLTVL.

The rearrangement uses TRBV3-1 and TRBJ2-3; D possibly corresponds to TRBD1 (7 bases). The CDR3 consists of 18 residues. V was shortened by 4 bases and J by 4 bases, with 24 bases between the two germline ends. In germline, CDR1 is LGHDT, CDR2 YNNKEL (reference sequence). Written as DNA, the CDR3 is TGTGCCAGCAGCCGAAGCGGGTACAGGGGAACCTCGGCAGATACGCAGTATTTT. Its translation: CASSRSGYRGTSADTQYF.

This sequence joins TRBV28 and TRBJ1-3, with D unresolved. The CDR3 has 15 amino acids. Trimming pared 5 bases from V and 6 bases from J, leaving 17 bases between. In germline, CDR1 is MDHEN, CDR2 SYDVKM. The CDR3 DNA reads as TGTGCCAGCAGTCACCGACTGCGCTGGGAAAACACCATATATTTT. As protein: CASSHRLRWENTIYF.

The DNA for the CDR3 is TGTGCCAGCAGCTTAAGCGGGAGCCGCACAGATACGCAGTATTTT. Amino acid sequence: CASSLSGSRTDTQYF. The chain recombines TRBV7-3 with TRBJ2-3; TRBD2 matches at 7 bases. Germline loops: CDR1 SGHTA, CDR2 FQGTGA. This CDR3 has 15 amino acids. Losses at the gene ends were 1 base for V and 1 base for J; bases not matched to a gene: 2.

V is TRBV6-1 and J is TRBJ2-1; 8 nucleotides align to TRBD1. The CDR3 consists of 15 residues. Germline V gives CDR1 MNHNS, CDR2 SASEGT. After removal of 5 bases from V and 6 bases from J, the junction contained 9 bases not matched to a gene. CDR3 region: CASSTTGTGSNEQFF. DNA for the CDR3: TGTGCCAGCAGTACAACCGGGACAGGTTCCAATGAGCAGTTCTTC.

CDR3 in amino acids: CASRRQGGNQPQHF. The CDR3 DNA is TGTGCCAGCAGGCGACAGGGTGGCAATCAGCCCCAGCATTTT. The chain carries TRBV28 and TRBJ1-5, with 7 bases matching TRBD1. Germline V gives CDR1 MDHEN, CDR2 SYDVKM. The CDR3 covers 14 residues. With 6 bases clipped from V and 2 bases from J, the junction kept 4 bases outside the gene matches.

This clonotype was found many times. This chain connects TRBV12-3 or TRBV12-4 to TRBJ2-3; no firm D call. This CDR3 has 16 amino acids. Deletions cut 5 bases from V and 2 bases from J, with 17 bases between. Here the CDR3 reads CASSDGNLTPTDTQYF. The CDR3 region has the DNA TGTGCCAGCAGTGATGGGAACCTAACCCCCACAGATACGCAGTATTTT.